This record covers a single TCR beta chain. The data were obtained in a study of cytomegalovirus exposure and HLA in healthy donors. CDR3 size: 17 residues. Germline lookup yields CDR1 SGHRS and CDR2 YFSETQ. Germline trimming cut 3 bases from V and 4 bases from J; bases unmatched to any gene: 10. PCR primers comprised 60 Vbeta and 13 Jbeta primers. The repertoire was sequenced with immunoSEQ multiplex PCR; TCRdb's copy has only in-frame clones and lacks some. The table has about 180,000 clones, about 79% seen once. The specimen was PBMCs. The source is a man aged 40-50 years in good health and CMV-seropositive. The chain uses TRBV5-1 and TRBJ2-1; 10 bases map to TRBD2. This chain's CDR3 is CASSSAALAGVYNEQFF. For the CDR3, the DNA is TGCGCCAGCAGCTCCGCCGCTCTAGCGGGGGTTTACAATGAGCAGTTCTTC.